This TCR beta chain was captured in a study of blood T cell repertoires in COVID-19. The CDR3 has 15 residues. CDR1 and CDR2 (germline): LGHNA, YSLEER. V lost 0 bases, J lost 4 bases, and 12 bases lay in between. Original processing methods: Amplification with reference gene primers provided the estimates of nucleated cell counts. Sequencing was performed with immunoSEQ multiplex PCR; in TCRdb, only in-frame clones are kept and a portion is missing. Clone size and V and J calls were adopted from that table, with D and trimming inferred from the DNA. The sample lists about 220,000 clones; about four fifths were seen once.

The TCR originated in a woman older than 75 with acute or convalescent COVID-19. Source material: peripheral blood. This chain connects TRBV4-3 to TRBJ1-2; D may be TRBD1 (5 bases). Here the CDR3 DNA reads TGCGCCAGCAGCCAAGATGAAGGGGAACTCTATGGCTACACCTTC. Residues: CASSQDEGELYGYTF.